One T cell receptor (beta chain) is described in this entry. What it binds is not known. These data belong to a study of cytomegalovirus exposure and HLA in healthy donors. Across the study: Samples from HLA-typed donors yielded about 86 million unique TCRs in an early data release.

V dropped 0 bases and J dropped 7 bases, with 10 bases sitting between them. In germline, CDR1 is ENHRY, CDR2 SYGVKD. The CDR3 extends over 14 amino acids. The study ran its PCR with 60 Vbeta and 13 Jbeta primers. Profiled with immunoSEQ multiplex PCR; TCRdb holds only in-frame clones, not every one. This table holds 130,000 to 150,000 clones, around 82% found once. Study-level results: HLA restriction was apparent for most CMV-associated TCR beta chains in a later analysis. The likely origin of a cluster of highly shared sequence variants was a sequencing artifact. TCR association rates varied by HLA locus in a later analysis, with DRB1 highest and HLA-C lowest.

Source material: PBMCs. This chain connects TRBV10-3 to TRBJ1-5, with D uncertain. This TCR derives from a female donor in good health and CMV-seronegative. CDR3 protein: CAISESSFIQPQHF. The CDR3 nucleotides read TGTGCCATCAGTGAGTCTAGCTTCATACAGCCCCAGCATTTT.